The clone carrying this T cell receptor beta chain was recorded many times. This entry comes from a study of neurological immune-mediated disorders. One entry per CDR3 protein, called by TCRdb with MiXCR from the 5' RACE reads. The sample has approximately 46,000 distinct CDR3 sequences, 3% to 3.5% seen once. CDR3 length: 17 amino acids. The ends lost 3 bases at V and 5 bases at J; junction bases unmatched: 10. Germline lookup yields CDR1 DFQATT and CDR2 SNEGSKA (reference sequence). The TCR comes from a woman between 45 and 65 years old with multiple sclerosis. J is TRBJ2-1 and V is TRBV20-1; 13 nucleotides agree with TRBD2. Sequences were obtained from PBMCs. CDR3 in amino acids: CSAREWTSGRVNNEQFF. The CDR3, as DNA: TGCAGTGCTAGGGAGTGGACTAGCGGGAGAGTGAACAATGAGCAGTTCTTC.